These 11 T cell receptor beta chains originate from one sample sequenced in a study of blood T cell repertoires in COVID-19. Some clones are missing from TCRdb's copy, which holds only in-frame ones; the method was immunoSEQ multiplex PCR. The sample includes 200,000 to 250,000 clones, 89% of them seen just once. Sequencing input: peripheral blood. The receptor set was obtained from a woman in her thirties or forties with acute or convalescent COVID-19.

The V gene is TRBV6-5, the J gene TRBJ1-6, with D unclear. The V gene lost 11 bases and the J gene lost 7 bases, with 15 bases spanning the gap. Germline V CDR1 and CDR2: MNHEY, SVGAGI. CDR3 length equals 13 residues. CDR3 nucleotides: TGTGCCCACGGGAGGTTTAACAATTCACCCCTCCACTTT. It codes for CAHGRFNNSPLHF.

The chain joins TRBV19 to TRBJ1-2, with 7 bases fitting TRBD1. The V gene end was trimmed by 3 bases and the J gene end by 3 bases; junction bases not matched to a gene: 1. Germline CDR1 and CDR2: LNHDA and SQIVND (reference sequence). The CDR3 loop spans 13 amino acids. CDR3 DNA: TGTGCCAGTAGTATCCAGGGGGACTATGGCTACACCTTC. It encodes CASSIQGDYGYTF. Full variable domain (rest looked up from reference TRBV19 and TRBJ1-2): DGGITQSPKYLFRKEGQNVTLSCEQNLNHDAMYWYRQDPGQGLRLIYYSQIVNDFQKGDIAEGYSVSREKKESFPLTVTSAQKNPTAFYLCASSIQGDYGYTFGSGTRLTVV.

This chain connects TRBV5-6 to TRBJ2-5; 13 positions match TRBD2. CDR3 length: 15 residues. The germline CDR1 and CDR2 sequences are SGHDT and YYEEEE. V gave up 4 bases and J gave up 5 bases; unmatched junction bases: 5. This chain's CDR3 is CASSTSGGAGETQYF. CDR3 DNA: TGTGCCAGCAGCACTAGCGGGGGGGCTGGGGAGACCCAGTACTTC. The full variable domain, with the rest looked up from reference TRBV5-6 and TRBJ2-5, is DAGVTQSPTHLIKTRGQQVTLRCSPKSGHDTVSWYQQALGQGPQFIFQYYEEEERQRGNFPDRFSGHQFPNYSSELNVNALLLGDSALYLCASSTSGGAGETQYFGPGTRLLVL.

The chain joins TRBV28 to TRBJ1-1; 7 nucleotides align to TRBD1. The CDR3 is 15 residues long. Germline CDR1 and CDR2: MDHEN and SYDVKM. V lost 7 bases to trimming and J lost 6 bases; unmatched junction nucleotides: 14. The CDR3 DNA is TGTGCCAGCACCGCCCAGGGGGTAAGGCAGGCTGAAGCTTTCTTT. Its translation: CASTAQGVRQAEAFF. Filled out from reference TRBV28 and TRBJ1-1, the complete variable domain reads DVKVTQSSRYLVKRTGEKVFLECVQDMDHENMFWYRQDPGLGLRLIYFSYDVKMKEKGDIPEGYSVSREKKERFSLILESASTNQTSMYLCASTAQGVRQAEAFFGQGTRLTVV.

The rearrangement joins TRBV27 to TRBJ1-2; TRBD1 matches at 8 bases. From germline, CDR1 is MNHEY and CDR2 SMNVEV (reference sequence). The CDR3 covers 14 residues. Unmatched junction bases numbered 2, after V lost 0 bases and J lost 5 bases. The CDR3: CASSLSNRGYGYTF. CDR3 nucleotides: TGTGCCAGCAGTTTATCGAACAGGGGGTATGGCTACACCTTC.

This sequence joins TRBV19 and TRBJ1-6; 8 positions match TRBD1. This CDR3 spans 15 amino acids. The germline CDR1 and CDR2 sequences are LNHDA and SQIVND (reference sequence). V shed 4 bases and J 10 bases; nucleotides not matched to a gene: 9. The CDR3 is CASSTAGGLRSPLHF. CDR3 nucleotides: TGTGCCAGTAGTACCGCAGGGGGCCTTCGGTCACCCCTCCACTTT.

The rearrangement uses TRBV12-5 and TRBJ1-3; D is unclear. The CDR3 length is 14 residues. V lost 5 bases, J lost 0 bases, and 8 bases lay in between. Germline CDR1 and CDR2: LGHNT and FRNRAP. CDR3 nucleotide sequence: TGTGCTAGTGGTCCCCCAGACTCTGGAAACACCATATATTTT. It yields the protein CASGPPDSGNTIYF.

The rearrangement links TRBV1 to TRBJ2-5; no DNA check was done on the table's D call, TRBD1. TRBV1 is a pseudogene segment. The CDR3 is 14 residues long. The CDR3 DNA reads TGCACCAGCAGCCAAGATAGGAAGGGGGAGACCCAGTACTTC. Translated, it gives CTSSQDRKGETQYF.

The chain couples TRBV5-4 to TRBJ2-5; D is possibly TRBD2 (6 bases). Looked up from germline, CDR1 is SGHNT and CDR2 is YYREEE (reference sequence). The CDR3 runs to 15 residues. The ends were cut back, 4 bases at V and 5 bases at J, with 18 bases in the middle. The CDR3 DNA reads TGTGCCAGCAGCCCCCCCGGAGGGGCGGCGGAGACCCAGTACTTC. Translation: CASSPPGGAAETQYF.

The chain uses TRBV25-1 and TRBJ1-4; D may be TRBD1 (6 bases). The V end lost 3 bases, the J end lost 12 bases, and 20 bases lay between the germline ends. This CDR3 contains 15 residues. Germline V lookup: CDR1 MGHDK, CDR2 SYGVNS. CDR3 in amino acids: CASSDARGSSSELFF. The CDR3, as DNA: TGTGCCAGCAGTGATGCCAGGGGCAGTTCATCGGAACTGTTTTTT.

The gene calls are TRBV6-6 and TRBJ2-7; D perhaps matches TRBD1 (6 bases). Germline V gives CDR1 MNHNY, CDR2 SVGAGI (reference sequence). V gave up 5 bases and J gave up 3 bases, with 23 bases separating them. The length of the CDR3 is 17 residues. CDR3 residues: CASSHRGRGHIIYEQYV. The CDR3 DNA reads as TGTGCCAGCAGTCACCGGGGTAGGGGACACATAATCTACGAGCAGTACGTC.